Each of the 22 T cell receptor beta chains below was sequenced from the same sample in a study of blood T cell repertoires in COVID-19. Assay: immunoSEQ multiplex PCR; the TCRdb copy retains only in-frame clones and omits some. The data show about 99,000 clones, with around 74% seen just once and around 18% held by the top ten. The sequencing input was peripheral blood. Receptor source: an elderly woman with active or convalescent COVID-19.

The table lists this clone with a count of one. CDR3 residues: CASSIPGDPQHF. CDR3 nucleotide sequence: TGTGCCAGTAGTATACCAGGCGACCCCCAGCATTTT. The gene calls are TRBV19 and TRBJ1-5; D is ambiguous. CDR1 is LNHDA and CDR2 is SQIVND in the germline V gene (reference sequence). Trimming shortened V by 2 bases and J by 10 bases, and 9 bases separated the two germline ends. There are 12 residues in the CDR3.

The genes are TRBV30 and TRBJ2-1, with TRBD2 as a possible D gene (5 bases). This CDR3 is built from 15 residues. V was pared by 3 bases and J by 5 bases, with 17 bases between. The germline gives CDR1 GTSNPN, CDR2 SVGIG (reference sequence). The DNA of the CDR3 is TGTGCCTGGAGGATAAGCGGCCCCCTCAACAATGAGCAGTTCTTC. Protein: CAWRISGPLNNEQFF.

The gene calls are TRBV5-1 and TRBJ2-7; perhaps TRBD1 as D (6 bases). Between the trimmed V and J ends, which lost 6 bases and 3 bases, there was a span of 10 bases. The CDR3 consists of 12 residues. Germline V gene sequence: CDR1 SGHRS, CDR2 YFSETQ. The CDR3 sequence is CASKGDLYEQYF. The CDR3 DNA follows: TGCGCCAGCAAGGGGGACCTCTACGAGCAGTACTTC.

The V gene is TRBV19, the J gene TRBJ2-6, with D unclear. The CDR3 has 16 amino acids. Trimming took off 3 bases at V and 0 bases at J, with 9 bases between the two ends. CDR1 LNHDA and CDR2 SQIVND come from the germline V gene (reference sequence). The CDR3 nucleotides read TGTGCCAGTAGTATCGCCAGACTCTCTGGGGCCAACGTCCTGACTTTC. As protein: CASSIARLSGANVLTF.

The gene calls are TRBV5-6 and TRBJ2-2; TRBD2 aligns across 8 bases. The germline V gene encodes CDR1 SGHDT and CDR2 YYEEEE. The V segment lost 0 bases and the J segment 7 bases; nucleotides outside the gene matches: 5. The CDR3 is 15 residues long. The CDR3 loop reads CASSLGTSYGGELFF. The CDR3 nucleotides are TGTGCCAGCAGCTTGGGGACTAGCTACGGCGGGGAGCTGTTTTTT.

V usage is TRBV25-1 and J usage is TRBJ1-2; 8 bases agree with TRBD1. Trimming at V came to 7 bases and at J to 2 bases, leaving 0 bases not matched to a gene. CDR3 length: 12 amino acids. CDR1 is MGHDK, CDR2 SYGVNS, per germline. CDR3 nucleotides: TGTGCCAGCAACAGGGGGAACTATGGCTACACCTTC. Its protein product is CASNRGNYGYTF.

The chain links TRBV7-6 to TRBJ2-2; 7 nucleotides align to TRBD2. The CDR3 has 15 amino acids. The V segment lost 1 base and the J segment 4 bases; nucleotides outside the gene matches: 3. Germline CDR1 SGHVS, CDR2 FNYEAQ. CDR3 nucleotide sequence: TGTGCCAGCAGCTTAGAAGGGAGGGGCACCGGGGAGCTGTTTTTT. Its protein product is CASSLEGRGTGELFF.

The V and J genes are TRBV28 and TRBJ1-6; TRBD1 agrees at 9 bases. CDR1 and CDR2 (germline): MDHEN, SYDVKM. The CDR3 sequence is 15 residues long. The J segment lost 13 bases and the V segment lost 5 bases, leaving 12 bases of the junction unmatched. CDR3 DNA sequence: TGTGCCAGCAGTCAAGGACAGGGGAGGAGTAAGCCCCTCCACTTT. It is translated as CASSQGQGRSKPLHF.

The chain combines TRBV27 with TRBJ1-4; 12 bases map to TRBD1. The V and J ends lost 8 bases and 8 bases, in that order; junction bases with no gene match: 3. The CDR3 is 13 amino acids. Germline loops: CDR1 MNHEY, CDR2 SMNVEV (reference sequence). CDR3 in DNA: TGTGCCAGCGGGACAGGGGGCATCGAAAAACTGTTTTTT. This translates into CASGTGGIEKLFF.

This chain links TRBV6-2 or TRBV6-3 with TRBJ2-3; no definite D call. V shed 4 bases and J shed 2 bases, with 13 bases lying between them. Germline-derived CDR1 and CDR2 are MNHEY and SVGEGT. The length of the CDR3 is 15 residues. CDR3 DNA: TGTGCCAGCAGTTTTGAGTCCCTTACCACAGATACGCAGTATTTT. Encoded protein: CASSFESLTTDTQYF.

As for this clone: Mismatch with germline at one junction end may stem from a read error. The chain joins TRBV5-1 to TRBJ2-7, with 11 bases identical to TRBD1. The CDR3 contains 14 residues. Germline lookup yields CDR1 SGHRS and CDR2 YFSETQ. DNA for the CDR3: TGTGCCAGCAGCCGCGGGACAGGGGGGCGCGAGCAGTACTTC. Translating it yields CASSRGTGGREQYF.

The chain combines TRBV28 with TRBJ2-1; TRBD2 matches 8 bases. Germline V CDR1 and CDR2: MDHEN, SYDVKM. The CDR3 is 19 amino acids. Trimming took 7 bases from V and 0 from J; bases not matched to a gene: 17. The CDR3 DNA reads as TGTGCCAGCAATCCAGGGACTAGGGCAGCTTTACGCTCCTACAATGAGCAGTTCTTC. Its translation: CASNPGTRAALRSYNEQFF.

The V and J genes are TRBV7-3 and TRBJ2-1, with 8 bases that match TRBD2. Germline V CDR1 and CDR2: SGHTA, FQGTGA. The V segment lost 1 base and the J segment 9 bases; nucleotides outside the gene matches: 2. The CDR3 is 13 amino acids. The CDR3 region has the DNA TGTGCCAGCAGCTTAAAGAGCGGGAGTGAGCAGTTCTTC. Its protein product is CASSLKSGSEQFF. Full variable domain (rest looked up from reference TRBV7-3 and TRBJ2-1): GAGVSQTPSNKVTEKGKYVELRCDPISGHTALYWYRQSLGQGPEFLIYFQGTGAADDSGLPNDRFFAVRPEGSVSTLKIQRTERGDSAVYLCASSLKSGSEQFFGPGTRLTVL.

The chain carries TRBV16 and TRBJ1-4; a weak D match, TRBD1 (5 bases). Germline V gives CDR1 KGHSY, CDR2 FQNENV. V was clipped by 3 bases and J by 0 bases, with 11 bases between them. This CDR3 has 16 residues. The CDR3 bases are TGTGCCAGCAGCCATACGACAGCTGCAACTAATGAAAAACTGTTTTTT. Residues: CASSHTTAATNEKLFF.

Only a few counts were recorded for this clone. The chain has TRBV11-2 and TRBJ2-5, with 8 bases identical to TRBD2. The CDR3 runs to 12 residues. After removal of 5 bases from V and 5 bases from J, the junction contained 1 base not matched to a gene. The germline V gene has CDR1 SGHAT and CDR2 FQNNGV. CDR3 coding DNA: TGTGCCAGCAGCCGGGAGGGGGAGACCCAGTACTTC. Translation: CASSREGETQYF.

This clone was seen a few times. V and J are TRBV28 and TRBJ2-5; 7 positions agree with TRBD1. Germline-derived CDR1 and CDR2 are MDHEN and SYDVKM. The CDR3 extends over 14 amino acids. Trimming at V came to 7 bases and at J to 5 bases, leaving 10 bases not matched to a gene. The CDR3 sequence: CASTQMDRRETQYF. CDR3 in DNA: TGTGCCAGCACCCAGATGGACAGGCGGGAGACCCAGTACTTC.

This clone was detected only a few times. The V gene is TRBV30, the J gene TRBJ1-6, with D hard to call. The germline V gene encodes CDR1 GTSNPN and CDR2 SVGIG (reference sequence). V was trimmed by 3 bases and J by 7 bases, leaving 13 bases between them. The CDR3 runs to 14 residues. The DNA of the CDR3 is TGTGCCTGGAGCCGAGACTTAGGAAATTCACCCCTCCACTTT. Protein sequence: CAWSRDLGNSPLHF. Full variable domain (missing parts from reference TRBV30 and TRBJ1-6): SQTIHQWPATLVQPVGSPLSLECTVEGTSNPNLYWYRQAAGRGLQLLFYSVGIGQISSEVPQNLSASRPQDRQFILSSKKLLLSDSGFYLCAWSRDLGNSPLHFGNGTRLTVT.

This clone was recorded only once. The chain is built from TRBV5-6 and TRBJ2-2; 9 nucleotides agree with TRBD2. V was clipped by 2 bases and J by 0 bases; unmatched bases: 8. This CDR3 is built from 18 residues. CDR1 is SGHDT, CDR2 YYEEEE, per germline. In DNA, the CDR3 is TGTGCCAGCAGCTTCCATGACCGGACTAGCGCGAACACCGGGGAGCTGTTTTTT. Its translation is CASSFHDRTSANTGELFF. The complete variable domain, with remaining parts taken from reference TRBV5-6 and TRBJ2-2, reads DAGVTQSPTHLIKTRGQQVTLRCSPKSGHDTVSWYQQALGQGPQFIFQYYEEEERQRGNFPDRFSGHQFPNYSSELNVNALLLGDSALYLCASSFHDRTSANTGELFFGEGSRLTVL.

The CDR3 spells CASRTQGTREAFF. DNA of the CDR3: TGTGCCAGTAGAACACAGGGGACCAGGGAAGCTTTCTTT. The V call is TRBV19, the J call TRBJ1-1, with TRBD1 matching 7 bases. Germline assignment: CDR1 LNHDA and CDR2 SQIVND (reference sequence). The length of the CDR3 is 13 residues. V trimming: 6 bases; J trimming: 8 bases; junction bases outside the gene matches: 9.

This clone has a single count. A junction end diverges from the germline sequence, so it may reflect a read error. The V and J genes are TRBV19 and TRBJ2-7, with 7 nucleotides matching TRBD2. CDR1 and CDR2 from the germline V gene are LNHDA and SQIVND (reference sequence). The CDR3 is 14 amino acids. The CDR3 DNA is TGTGTCAGTAGTTGGGGTTCTAGCGGCTACGAGCAGTACTTC. Translating gives CVSSWGSSGYEQYF.

The chain combines TRBV15 with TRBJ1-2; 7 nucleotides agree with TRBD1. Germline CDR1 is LNHNV and CDR2 is YYDKDF (reference sequence). J was trimmed by 3 bases and V by 0 bases; bases with no gene match: 1. The CDR3 is 14 residues long. CDR3 protein: CATSRDRGDYGYTF. The CDR3 nucleotides read TGTGCCACCAGCAGAGACAGGGGGGACTATGGCTACACCTTC.

This clone was seen more than once but under ten times. V and J are TRBV6-5 and TRBJ2-2; D may be TRBD2 (6 bases). Trimming removed 5 bases from V and 3 bases from J, with 13 bases in between. Germline V gene sequence: CDR1 MNHEY, CDR2 SVGAGI. CDR3 size: 15 residues. The CDR3 nucleotides read TGTGCCAGCAGTCGGAGGGGCGGGCACACCGGGGAGCTGTTTTTT. Residues: CASSRRGGHTGELFF.